The text below deals with one TCR beta chain. This record comes from a study of blood T cell repertoires in COVID-19. Method: immunoSEQ multiplex PCR; TCRdb's copy keeps in-frame clones and lacks some. The sample contains around 86,000 clones, 65% to 85% of which appear only once. Germline V gives CDR1 MDHEN, CDR2 SYDVKM. The CDR3 is 18 amino acids. Trimming took off 5 bases at V and 5 bases at J, with 22 bases between the two ends. The V call is TRBV28, the J call TRBJ1-6; tentative D call: TRBD1 (6 bases). The sequence was obtained from a woman aged 80 or over with acute or convalescent COVID-19. The sample consisted of peripheral blood. CDR3 amino acids: CASSPTPTGVMNNSPLHF. The CDR3 bases are TGTGCCAGCAGTCCCACCCCGACAGGAGTAATGAATAATTCACCCCTCCACTTT.